The 14 T cell receptor beta chains presented below share a single source sample, sequenced in a study of blood T cell repertoires in COVID-19. TCRdb's copy holds only in-frame clones and misses some; the assay was immunoSEQ multiplex PCR. In the table there are over 65,000 clones, about 81% of which are singletons. Material for sequencing was peripheral blood. Receptors originate from a human donor in a cohort sampled during active COVID-19.

This chain links TRBV11-2 with TRBJ2-1; the D is unclear. V lost 2 bases, J lost 7 bases, and 18 bases lay in between. Germline V gives CDR1 SGHAT, CDR2 FQNNGV. This CDR3 is built from 16 residues. The CDR3 sequence: CASSLLRGPPLNEQFF. The CDR3 DNA sequence: TGTGCCAGCAGCTTACTCCGTGGGCCCCCCTTGAATGAGCAGTTCTTC.

The chain joins TRBV28 to TRBJ1-5, with TRBD1 matching 8 bases. CDR1 MDHEN and CDR2 SYDVKM come from the germline V gene. The CDR3 covers 16 residues. After removal of 6 bases from V and 1 base from J, the junction contained 8 bases not matched to a gene. Here the CDR3 reads CASRSTGVGSNQPQHF. For the CDR3, the DNA is TGTGCCAGCAGGTCGACAGGGGTAGGAAGCAATCAGCCCCAGCATTTT. The whole variable domain, filled in from reference TRBV28 and TRBJ1-5, reads DVKVTQSSRYLVKRTGEKVFLECVQDMDHENMFWYRQDPGLGLRLIYFSYDVKMKEKGDIPEGYSVSREKKERFSLILESASTNQTSMYLCASRSTGVGSNQPQHFGDGTRLSIL.

On this clone: The junction shows a germline mismatch at one end, possibly a read error. The genes are TRBV28 and TRBJ2-7; 8 bases match TRBD1. In germline, CDR1 is MDHEN, CDR2 SYDVKM. This CDR3 comprises 12 residues. The chain's CDR3 is CASSPNFDRGSF. The DNA of the CDR3 is TGTGCCAGCAGTCCCAATTTTGACAGGGGTTCATTC.

This chain links TRBV5-4 with TRBJ1-1, with a possible D match to TRBD1 (6 bases). The CDR3 consists of 14 residues. Germline CDR1 reads SGHNT; CDR2 reads YYREEE (reference sequence). V gave up 1 base and J gave up 5 bases, with 12 bases separating them. This CDR3 reads CASSLTDRGTEAFF. The CDR3 DNA reads TGTGCCAGCAGCTTGACGGACAGAGGTACTGAAGCTTTCTTT.

The chain uses TRBV6-2 or TRBV6-3 and TRBJ2-3; no reliable D call. V lost 1 base and J lost 2, with 4 bases in between. Per germline, CDR1 MNHEY and CDR2 SVGEGT. This CDR3 is built from 13 residues. CDR3 coding DNA: TGTGCCAGCAGTTACTTAGTCACAGATACGCAGTATTTT. Translating it yields CASSYLVTDTQYF.

In DNA, the CDR3 is TGTGCCACCAGTACTACGGGGGATGAGCAGTTCTTC. The encoded protein is CATSTTGDEQFF. V gene TRBV24-1 combines with J gene TRBJ2-1, with a possible D match to TRBD2 (6 bases). The germline V gene encodes CDR1 KGHDR and CDR2 SFDVKD. V was clipped by 6 bases and J by 8 bases, with 10 bases between them. The CDR3 has 12 residues.

The V gene is TRBV28, the J gene TRBJ1-1; 9 bases fit TRBD1. CDR1 is MDHEN and CDR2 is SYDVKM in the germline V gene. This CDR3 has 13 amino acids. The trim removed 6 bases at V and 5 bases at J, leaving 4 bases unmatched. CDR3: CASRKDRGTEAFF. CDR3 in DNA: TGTGCCAGCAGGAAGGACAGGGGTACTGAAGCTTTCTTT.

The chain couples TRBV24-1 to TRBJ1-2; TRBD1 agrees at 8 bases. V lost 7 bases to trimming and J lost 7 bases; unmatched junction nucleotides: 13. Germline lookup yields CDR1 KGHDR and CDR2 SFDVKD. The CDR3 consists of 15 residues. The CDR3 loop reads CATRENYQGARGYTF. In DNA, the CDR3 is TGTGCCACCAGGGAGAATTACCAGGGGGCGCGTGGCTACACCTTC.

This clone was seen once. This chain connects TRBV6-4 to TRBJ1-1; 9 bases are a match to TRBD1. The CDR3 is 14 residues long. J lost 2 bases, V lost 6 bases, and 4 bases had no gene match. Per the germline V gene, CDR1 is MRHNA and CDR2 is SNTAGT. The CDR3 DNA is TGTGCCAGCAGGGAACAGGGGGCTAACACTGAAGCTTTCTTT. Amino acids: CASREQGANTEAFF.

This clone was found a few times. The chain uses TRBV14 and TRBJ2-3; 8 nucleotides agree with TRBD1. The length of the CDR3 is 15 residues. V shed 4 bases and J 1 base; nucleotides not matched to a gene: 4. In germline, CDR1 is SGHDN, CDR2 FVKESK. The CDR3 DNA is TGTGCCAGCAGCCGACAGGGGCATCGCACAGATACGCAGTATTTT. This encodes CASSRQGHRTDTQYF.

The rearrangement uses TRBV14 and TRBJ1-4, with TRBD1 as a possible D gene (5 bases). Looked up from germline, CDR1 is SGHDN and CDR2 is FVKESK. V was pared by 2 bases and J by 12 bases, with 19 bases between. The CDR3 loop spans 15 amino acids. CDR3 nucleotide sequence: TGTGCCAGCAGCCAATGGCCTCGTTTCGGGGGGGAACTGTTTTTT. Encoded protein: CASSQWPRFGGELFF.

The J gene is TRBJ1-2, the V gene TRBV7-9, with D maybe TRBD1 (5 bases). Trimming took 7 bases from V and 2 from J, leaving 17 bases between them. This CDR3 contains 15 residues. Germline assignment: CDR1 SEHNR and CDR2 FQNEAQ (reference sequence). DNA for the CDR3: TGTGCCAGCACCCGCCAAAATTCAGGGAACTATGGCTACACCTTC. Encoded protein: CASTRQNSGNYGYTF.

This clone was seen just once. This sequence joins TRBV25-1 and TRBJ1-3; D perhaps matches TRBD1 (6 bases). Trimming removed 3 bases at V and 4 bases at J, with 19 bases between. The germline V gene encodes CDR1 MGHDK and CDR2 SYGVNS. The CDR3 length is 17 residues. CDR3 coding DNA: TGTGCCAGCAGTGATAAGACAGGCCTACCTAGGGGAAACACCATATATTTT. Encoded protein: CASSDKTGLPRGNTIYF.

The chain recombines TRBV19 with TRBJ2-5; D possibly corresponds to TRBD1 (5 bases). Germline lookup yields CDR1 LNHDA and CDR2 SQIVND (reference sequence). The CDR3 loop spans 14 amino acids. Trimming left V 4 bases short and J 7 bases short, with 16 bases between. CDR3 in amino acids: CASSSRVGAGTQYF. The CDR3 DNA follows: TGTGCCAGTAGTAGTCGGGTTGGGGCCGGGACCCAGTACTTC. The variable domain in full, with the rest retrieved from reference TRBV19 and TRBJ2-5, is DGGITQSPKYLFRKEGQNVTLSCEQNLNHDAMYWYRQDPGQGLRLIYYSQIVNDFQKGDIAEGYSVSREKKESFPLTVTSAQKNPTAFYLCASSSRVGAGTQYFGPGTRLLVL.